Each of the 26 T cell receptor beta chains below was sequenced from the same sample in a study of OX40 agonist ivuxolimab in advanced cancers. Library preparation was by the immunoSEQ multiplex PCR assay. Entries here come from immuneACCESS through TCRdb and include only in-frame sequences with V and J called. Some clones fail to appear in such tables; in the studies checked, an unresolved V gene covers under half of the shortfall, and the cause of the remainder is unknown. The table for this sample lists tens of thousands of clones; around 83% of them were counted only once. 0.95% to 1.5% of the sample goes to the ten largest clones. Sequencing used CD4+ or CD8+ T cells sorted from blood, obtained in a trial of the OX40 agonist ivuxolimab. The receptors come from an adult with an advanced solid tumor such as melanoma, head and neck, liver or kidney cancer.

This chain links TRBV6-1 with TRBJ2-1, with 7 bases aligning to TRBD1. The CDR3 extends over 13 amino acids. With 6 bases clipped from V and 3 bases from J, the junction kept 2 bases outside the gene matches. CDR1 is MNHNS and CDR2 is SASEGT in the germline V gene. The CDR3 loop is CASRRDSYNEQFF. As DNA, the CDR3 is TGTGCCAGCAGGAGGGACAGCTACAATGAGCAGTTCTTC.

This chain uses TRBV19 with TRBJ1-5; D unresolved. The CDR3 is 12 residues long. The germline gives CDR1 LNHDA, CDR2 SQIVND (reference sequence). V was shortened by 7 bases and J by 5 bases, with 9 bases between the two germline ends. The CDR3 coding sequence is TGTGCCAGTAAGAAGGGTTATCAGCCCCAGCATTTT. This codes for CASKKGYQPQHF.

This chain joins TRBV7-8 and TRBJ1-3; D remains ambiguous. The CDR3 extends over 14 amino acids. Trimming removed 7 bases from V and 3 bases from J, with 13 bases in between. Germline lookup yields CDR1 SGHVS and CDR2 FQNEAQ. CDR3 residues: CASTVRAGGNTIYF. The CDR3, as DNA: TGTGCCAGCACCGTAAGGGCAGGTGGAAACACCATATATTTT.

This clone was recorded once. V usage is TRBV15 and J usage is TRBJ2-3; D tentatively reads TRBD1 or TRBD2 (5 bases each). Germline values: CDR1 LNHNV, CDR2 YYDKDF (reference sequence). V lost 5 bases to trimming and J lost 0 bases, with 21 bases between them. The CDR3 is 18 amino acids. DNA for the CDR3: TGTGCCACCAGCGACCCGCTGTTTAGGGGAGTTAGCACAGATACGCAGTATTTT. Residues: CATSDPLFRGVSTDTQYF.

The chain combines TRBV11-1 with TRBJ2-7; 8 bases align to TRBD1. V shed 5 bases, J shed 0 bases, and the junction held 6 bases outside the gene matches. Germline V gives CDR1 SGHAT, CDR2 FQDESV (reference sequence). There are 15 residues in the CDR3. CDR3 protein: CASSGTGTGSYEQYF. CDR3 bases: TGTGCCAGCAGCGGAACCGGGACAGGCTCCTACGAGCAGTACTTC. The full variable domain, completed using reference TRBV11-1 and TRBJ2-7, is EAEVAQSPRYKITEKSQAVAFWCDPISGHATLYWYRQILGQGPELLVQFQDESVVDDSQLPKDRFSAERLKGVDSTLKIQPAELGDSAMYLCASSGTGTGSYEQYFGPGTRLTVT.

The chain links TRBV5-1 to TRBJ1-3; the D is unclear. CDR3 length equals 14 residues. The ends were cut back, 4 bases at V and 0 bases at J, with 8 bases in the middle. Germline CDR1 SGHRS, CDR2 YFSETQ. In DNA, the CDR3 is TGCGCCAGCAGCCTAACCTTCTCTGGAAACACCATATATTTT. It codes for CASSLTFSGNTIYF.

The chain joins TRBV7-2 to TRBJ2-6; D is unclear. The CDR3 is made up of 14 amino acids. V was pared by 5 bases and J by 0 bases, with 5 bases between. Germline lookup yields CDR1 SGHTA and CDR2 FQGNSA. The CDR3 DNA sequence: TGTGCCAGCAGCATCTCCTCTGGGGCCAACGTCCTGACTTTC. Amino acids: CASSISSGANVLTF.

This chain connects TRBV11-2 to TRBJ2-7; 7 bases match TRBD1. This CDR3 spans 15 amino acids. From germline, CDR1 is SGHAT and CDR2 FQNNGV. After removal of 0 bases from V and 2 bases from J, the junction contained 4 bases not matched to a gene. DNA of the CDR3: TGTGCCAGCAGCTTAGAGGGACAGAAAACCTACGAGCAGTACTTC. Translation: CASSLEGQKTYEQYF.

The chain carries TRBV6-1 and TRBJ2-6, with D perhaps TRBD2 (5 bases). Germline CDR1 reads MNHNS; CDR2 reads SASEGT. The CDR3 contains 19 residues. The V gene lost 4 bases and the J gene lost 0 bases, with 19 bases spanning the gap. CDR3 bases: TGTGCCAGCAGTGCCAGGATTATCGGGAACCACTCTGGGGCCAACGTCCTGACTTTC. Translated, it gives CASSARIIGNHSGANVLTF.

The chain links TRBV6-6 to TRBJ1-3, with a tentative D call TRBD1 (6 bases). V dropped 0 bases and J dropped 8 bases, with 14 bases sitting between them. CDR3 size: 15 residues. Germline V gene data show CDR1 as MNHNY and CDR2 as SVGAGI (reference sequence). This chain's CDR3 is CASSYSSGGQDTIYF. CDR3 nucleotide sequence: TGTGCCAGCAGTTACTCGTCGGGGGGGCAGGACACCATATATTTT.

This chain joins TRBV4-1 and TRBJ2-1; D is perhaps TRBD1 (7 bases). CDR3 length equals 21 residues. V was shortened by 3 bases and J by 10 bases, with 37 bases between the two germline ends. CDR1 is MGHRA and CDR2 is YSYEKL in the germline V gene. The CDR3 region is CASSHPRPGQSGPGLETEQFF. The CDR3 DNA reads as TGCGCCAGCAGCCATCCCCGACCGGGACAGAGCGGGCCCGGTCTTGAGACAGAGCAGTTCTTC.

The J gene is TRBJ2-6, the V gene TRBV5-1; no clear D gene. Germline assignment: CDR1 SGHRS and CDR2 YFSETQ. The CDR3 extends over 15 amino acids. With 5 bases removed from V and 0 bases from J, the gap between germline ends came to 9 bases. The CDR3 region is CASSMLISGANVLTF. CDR3 nucleotides: TGCGCCAGCAGTATGCTAATCTCTGGGGCCAACGTCCTGACTTTC.

The chain links TRBV14 to TRBJ2-3; maybe TRBD2 (5 bases). Germline CDR1 is SGHDN and CDR2 is FVKESK. This CDR3 has 12 residues. V shed 1 base and J shed 10 bases, with 9 bases lying between them. CDR3 sequence reads: CASSQVASPQYF. In DNA form, the CDR3 reads TGTGCCAGCAGCCAAGTAGCGTCTCCGCAGTATTTT.

The rearrangement joins TRBV7-2 to TRBJ1-1; D uncertain. V lost 1 base and J lost 2, with 17 bases in between. The germline V gene encodes CDR1 SGHTA and CDR2 FQGNSA. This CDR3 is 17 amino acids long. CDR3 nucleotides: TGTGCCAGCAGCTTAGAGCGATTTGATAACTTAAACACTGAAGCTTTCTTT. Its protein is CASSLERFDNLNTEAFF.

V gene TRBV2 combines with J gene TRBJ1-5, with TRBD1 matching 11 bases. Trimming took 4 bases from V and 0 from J; bases not matched to a gene: 5. CDR1 and CDR2 from the germline V gene are SNHLY and FYNNEI. The CDR3 length is 17 residues. CDR3 amino acids: CASSGDRGIYSNQPQHF. The CDR3 DNA is TGTGCCAGCAGTGGGGACAGGGGGATCTATAGCAATCAGCCCCAGCATTTT.

This chain links TRBV15 with TRBJ1-3; D is uncertain. CDR1 and CDR2 from the germline V gene are LNHNV and YYDKDF (reference sequence). V was shortened by 7 bases and J by 0 bases, with 7 bases between the two germline ends. CDR3 size: 13 residues. CDR3 nucleotides: TGTGCCACCACGGACCCCTCTGGAAACACCATATATTTT. Translated: CATTDPSGNTIYF.

This chain joins TRBV28 and TRBJ2-6; D is unresolved. Per the germline V gene, CDR1 is MDHEN and CDR2 is SYDVKM. The V gene lost 6 bases and the J gene lost 9 bases, with 12 bases spanning the gap. The CDR3 consists of 13 residues. The CDR3 spells CASRYGPLNVLTF. As DNA, the CDR3 is TGTGCCAGCAGGTACGGGCCTCTCAACGTCCTGACTTTC.

The chain couples TRBV11-2 to TRBJ1-2; 8 nucleotides align to TRBD1. Germline CDR1 reads SGHAT; CDR2 reads FQNNGV. The CDR3 has 12 residues. Trimming at V came to 5 bases and at J to 8 bases, leaving 4 bases not matched to a gene. CDR3 DNA sequence: TGTGCCAGCAGCCTACAGGGGGAGGGCTACACCTTC. It codes for CASSLQGEGYTF.

The chain links TRBV6-5 to TRBJ2-5; 8 positions agree with TRBD2. The CDR3 totals 15 residues. The germline V gene has CDR1 MNHEY and CDR2 SVGAGI. V lost 6 bases, J lost 1 base, and 7 bases stayed unmatched. The CDR3 is CASRRGAGAQETQYF. CDR3 coding DNA: TGTGCCAGCAGGCGTGGAGCGGGGGCCCAAGAGACCCAGTACTTC.

Notes on this clone: This specimen includes other DNA sequences encoding the same CDR3. The chain has TRBV4-1 and TRBJ1-5; perhaps TRBD1 as D (5 bases). The CDR3 extends over 15 amino acids. Trimming cost V 7 bases and J 7 bases, with 20 bases left between them. CDR1 and CDR2 (germline): MGHRA, YSYEKL. CDR3 DNA sequence: TGCGCCAGCACCCCTTCTATGGCAGGGCGACAGCCCCAGCATTTT. Its translation is CASTPSMAGRQPQHF.

The chain couples TRBV7-9 to TRBJ1-2; the D is unclear. Trimming took 4 bases from V and 3 from J, leaving 12 bases between them. The CDR3 covers 14 residues. Germline values: CDR1 SEHNR, CDR2 FQNEAQ (reference sequence). CDR3 in DNA: TGTGCCAGCAGCTCGCAGGACGGATACTATGGCTACACCTTC. As protein: CASSSQDGYYGYTF. The full variable domain, in which reference TRBV7-9 and TRBJ1-2 provide the parts outside the CDR3, is DTGVSQNPRHKITKRGQNVTFRCDPISEHNRLYWYRQTLGQGPEFLTYFQNEAQLEKSRLLSDRFSAERPKGSFSTLEIQRTEQGDSAMYLCASSSQDGYYGYTFGSGTRLTVV.

V is TRBV4-1 and J is TRBJ1-1; no clear D gene. Trimming took 1 base from V and 4 from J, leaving 16 bases between them. Germline CDR1 and CDR2: MGHRA and YSYEKL. The CDR3 contains 16 residues. Written as DNA, the CDR3 is TGCGCCAGCAGCCAAGGGGCCCTCTTAAGAGGCACTGAAGCTTTCTTT. Its translation: CASSQGALLRGTEAFF.

The V call is TRBV18, the J call TRBJ2-3; TRBD1 matches at 7 bases. The CDR3 is 15 amino acids. V shed 6 bases, J shed 0 bases, and the junction held 6 bases outside the gene matches. The germline gives CDR1 KGHSH, CDR2 LQKENI. This CDR3 is CASSLGQVSTDTQYF. The CDR3 coding sequence is TGTGCCAGCTCCCTCGGACAGGTTAGCACAGATACGCAGTATTTT.

The rearrangement joins TRBV11-2 to TRBJ2-5; D possibly corresponds to TRBD1 (6 bases). The CDR3 contains 14 residues. CDR1 is SGHAT, CDR2 FQNNGV, per germline. V shed 3 bases and J shed 2 bases, with 10 bases lying between them. DNA of the CDR3: TGTGCCAGCAGCTTCAGAAGGGGGCAAGAGACCCAGTACTTC. It is translated as CASSFRRGQETQYF.

The V gene is TRBV5-1, the J gene TRBJ2-3; D may correspond to TRBD1 or TRBD2 (6 bases each). The CDR3 is 17 residues long. CDR1 and CDR2 (germline): SGHRS, YFSETQ. V was shortened by 4 bases and J by 0 bases, with 18 bases between the two germline ends. DNA for the CDR3: TGCGCCAGCAGCCAAGGGGGAAGCGGGTACAGCACAGATACGCAGTATTTT. The encoded protein is CASSQGGSGYSTDTQYF.

The V and J genes are TRBV30 and TRBJ1-2; unclear D gene. This CDR3 comprises 14 residues. Germline V gives CDR1 GTSNPN, CDR2 SVGIG (reference sequence). The ends were cut back, 2 bases at V and 0 bases at J, with 10 bases in the middle. The CDR3 is CAWSPQTTNYGYTF. CDR3 bases: TGTGCCTGGAGTCCGCAGACTACTAACTATGGCTACACCTTC.